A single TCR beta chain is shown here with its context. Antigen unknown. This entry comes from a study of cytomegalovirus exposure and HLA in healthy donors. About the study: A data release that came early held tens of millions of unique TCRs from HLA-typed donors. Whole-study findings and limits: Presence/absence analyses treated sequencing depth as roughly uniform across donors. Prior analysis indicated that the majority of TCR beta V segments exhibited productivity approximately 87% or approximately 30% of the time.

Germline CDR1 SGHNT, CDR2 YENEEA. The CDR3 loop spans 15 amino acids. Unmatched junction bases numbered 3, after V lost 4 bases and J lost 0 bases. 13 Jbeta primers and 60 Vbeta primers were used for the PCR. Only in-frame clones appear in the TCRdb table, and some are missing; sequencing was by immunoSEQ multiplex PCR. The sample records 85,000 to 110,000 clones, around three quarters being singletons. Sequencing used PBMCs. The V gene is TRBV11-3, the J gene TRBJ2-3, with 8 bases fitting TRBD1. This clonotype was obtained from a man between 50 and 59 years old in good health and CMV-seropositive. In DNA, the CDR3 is TGTGCCAGCAGCTCCGGACAGGGTAGCACAGATACGCAGTATTTT. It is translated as CASSSGQGSTDTQYF.